These 30 T cell receptor beta chains came from one sample sequenced in a study of T cells in Graves' hyperthyroidism and ophthalmopathy. RNA transcripts were the template for amplifying TCR beta CDR3 regions. First-round RT-PCR with HTBI primers amplified the TCR CDR3 region. TCRdb re-called the multiplex PCR reads with MiXCR, one entry per CDR3 protein. Here the sample spans about 840,000 distinct CDR3 sequences, around 38% being singletons. Sequences were obtained from blood. Every receptor here comes from a man aged 18 to 29 with Graves' hyperthyroidism.

This clonotype was seen a handful of times. The V and J genes are TRBV19 and TRBJ2-7; 9 bases fit TRBD1. Germline V lookup: CDR1 LNHDA, CDR2 SQIVND (reference sequence). Trimming cost V 5 bases and J 4 bases; bases outside gene matches: 6. CDR3 size: 14 residues. CDR3 amino acids: CASSPDRGRYEQYF. CDR3 DNA sequence: TGTGCCAGTAGTCCGGACAGGGGAAGGTACGAGCAGTACTTC.

This clonotype was detected a few times. The chain links TRBV6-6 to TRBJ1-4; TRBD1 aligns across 8 bases. Germline CDR1 is MNHNY and CDR2 is SVGAGI (reference sequence). The ends lost 2 bases at V and 5 bases at J; junction bases unmatched: 1. The CDR3 is made up of 14 amino acids. The CDR3 coding sequence is TGTGCCAGCAGTTACGACAGGGGAAATGAAAAACTGTTTTTT. Its protein product is CASSYDRGNEKLFF.

This chain uses TRBV19 with TRBJ1-3; D uncertain. The V gene lost 10 bases and the J gene lost 0 bases, with 10 bases spanning the gap. Looked up from germline, CDR1 is LNHDA and CDR2 is SQIVND (reference sequence). The CDR3 consists of 13 residues. The CDR3 loop is CAIGEDSGNTIYF. CDR3 in DNA: TGTGCCATTGGAGAGGACTCTGGAAACACCATATATTTT.

The chain uses TRBV9 and TRBJ2-5, with D perhaps matching TRBD2 (7 bases). The CDR3 totals 17 residues. The V end lost 4 bases, the J end lost 3 bases, and 22 bases lay between the germline ends. The germline gives CDR1 SGDLS, CDR2 YYNGEE. CDR3 protein: CASSSDGGALLEETQYF. For the CDR3, the DNA is TGTGCCAGCAGCTCAGATGGGGGGGCCTTGCTTGAAGAGACCCAGTACTTC.

V and J are TRBV20-1 and TRBJ1-4; D is unresolved. This CDR3 spans 13 amino acids. Germline CDR1 reads DFQATT; CDR2 reads SNEGSKA (reference sequence). Trimming removed 3 bases from V and 8 bases from J, with 13 bases in between. CDR3 DNA: TGCAGTGCTAGCGCCCTCCGGAGAGAAAAACTGTTTTTT. Translation: CSASALRREKLFF.

The chain couples TRBV20-1 to TRBJ2-7; D ambiguous. V lost 4 bases, J lost 2 bases, and 15 bases lay in between. Germline V gives CDR1 DFQATT, CDR2 SNEGSKA (reference sequence). This CDR3 comprises 14 residues. CDR3 in amino acids: CSATDSASPYEQYF. DNA of the CDR3: TGCAGTGCTACAGATAGTGCCTCCCCCTACGAGCAGTACTTC.

This clonotype was recorded a few times. The rearrangement joins TRBV7-3 to TRBJ1-4; a weak D match, TRBD1 (5 bases). This CDR3 contains 14 residues. V lost 5 bases and J lost 11, with 18 bases in between. Germline V gene data show CDR1 as SGHTA and CDR2 as FQGTGA. The chain's CDR3 is CASSLGPPEEKLFF. CDR3 DNA sequence: TGTGCCAGCAGCCTGGGACCCCCCGAGGAGAAACTGTTTTTT.

With respect to this clonotype: A much larger clone sits a single nucleotide away, making a read error possible. The genes are TRBV19 and TRBJ1-1, with D uncertain. The CDR3 runs to 13 residues. Per the germline V gene, CDR1 is LNHDA and CDR2 is SQIVND (reference sequence). V was shortened by 3 bases and J by 10 bases, with 15 bases between the two germline ends. The CDR3 protein is CASSIGQAAGAFF. CDR3 nucleotides: TGTGCCAGTAGTATTGGGCAGGCGGCGGGAGCTTTCTTT.

This clonotype appeared once. J is TRBJ2-2 and V is TRBV19; D could derive from TRBD1 or TRBD2 (5 bases each). The germline V and J ends were trimmed by 4 bases and 0 bases, with 27 bases remaining between them. Germline V gives CDR1 LNHDA, CDR2 SQIVND (reference sequence). The CDR3 runs to 21 residues. Here the CDR3 reads CASSTYSPGRIVFANTGELFF. CDR3 bases: TGTGCCAGTAGTACCTATTCTCCGGGACGGATAGTCTTCGCGAACACCGGGGAGCTGTTTTTT.

This clonotype was seen many times. The chain's CDR3 is CASSLEPGYSSGANVLTF. Written as DNA, the CDR3 is TGTGCCAGCAGCTTAGAGCCGGGATATAGCTCTGGGGCCAACGTCCTGACTTTC. This chain uses TRBV7-2 with TRBJ2-6; tentative D call: TRBD2 (5 bases). CDR3 length equals 18 residues. CDR1 is SGHTA, CDR2 FQGNSA, per germline. V was pared by 1 base and J by 0 bases, with 13 bases between.

V gene TRBV2 combines with J gene TRBJ1-6, with D perhaps matching TRBD1 (5 bases). The germline V gene has CDR1 SNHLY and CDR2 FYNNEI. Between the trimmed V and J ends, which lost 4 bases and 9 bases, there was a span of 19 bases. The CDR3 has 16 residues. The CDR3 is CASSAKGSGLASPLHF. The CDR3 bases are TGTGCCAGCAGTGCTAAGGGGTCCGGTCTGGCTTCACCCCTCCACTTT.

This clonotype has more than one count but fewer than ten. V usage is TRBV11-2 and J usage is TRBJ2-3; TRBD2 might be the D (6 bases). The V end lost 3 bases, the J end lost 2 bases, and 9 bases lay between the germline ends. Germline values: CDR1 SGHAT, CDR2 FQNNGV. The length of the CDR3 is 14 residues. CDR3 bases: TGTGCCAGCAGCTTGGGACTCGACACAGATACGCAGTATTTT. Translated, it gives CASSLGLDTDTQYF.

The chain is built from TRBV7-2 and TRBJ2-5; 12 bases fit TRBD1. V dropped 5 bases and J dropped 5; count of bases not matched to a gene: 6. This CDR3 has 15 amino acids. Germline V gene data show CDR1 as SGHTA and CDR2 as FQGNSA. The CDR3: CASSPGTGGAETQYF. The CDR3 region has the DNA TGTGCCAGCAGCCCCGGGACAGGGGGCGCGGAGACCCAGTACTTC.

This clonotype was recorded many times. This chain links TRBV10-3 with TRBJ1-1; D is unclear. Germline values: CDR1 ENHRY, CDR2 SYGVKD. V was pared by 4 bases and J by 1 base, with 19 bases between. The CDR3 totals 17 residues. CDR3 amino acids: CAISGTRDIRENTEAFF. The CDR3, as DNA: TGTGCCATCAGTGGGACTAGGGATATCCGCGAGAACACTGAAGCTTTCTTT.

The chain recombines TRBV19 with TRBJ2-5, with 7 bases identical to TRBD1. Germline V gives CDR1 LNHDA, CDR2 SQIVND (reference sequence). The V gene end was trimmed by 5 bases and the J gene end by 5 bases; junction bases not matched to a gene: 8. The CDR3 extends over 14 amino acids. CDR3 nucleotide sequence: TGTGCCAGTAGTGCAGGGGGAGCAGCGGAGACCCAGTACTTC. This codes for CASSAGGAAETQYF.

This clonotype was counted between two and nine times. The junction does not match germline at one end; this may be a read error. The chain couples TRBV7-2 to TRBJ1-4, with a weak D call TRBD1 (5 bases). The CDR3 is made up of 16 amino acids. Germline CDR1 reads SGHTA; CDR2 reads FQGNSA. The CDR3 nucleotides read TGCGCCAGCAGCCTACCGATGGGGGCAACTAATGAAAAACTGTTTTTT. It codes for CASSLPMGATNEKLFF.

At least ten counts were recorded for this clonotype. This chain uses TRBV10-3 with TRBJ2-7, with D possibly matching TRBD1 (5 bases). Trimming removed 6 bases from V and 3 bases from J, with 15 bases in between. CDR3 size: 14 residues. The germline V gene encodes CDR1 ENHRY and CDR2 SYGVKD. CDR3 loop: CAISTPQDSYEQYF. The CDR3 bases are TGTGCCATCAGCACACCCCAAGACAGCTACGAGCAGTACTTC.

This chain links TRBV7-2 with TRBJ2-1; possible D gene TRBD2, 6 bases. V was shortened by 3 bases and J by 0 bases, with 18 bases between the two germline ends. The germline V gene has CDR1 SGHTA and CDR2 FQGNSA. The CDR3 sequence is 18 residues long. CDR3: CASSFYWRESSSYNEQFF. CDR3 sequence (DNA): TGTGCCAGCAGCTTCTATTGGAGGGAGTCCAGCTCCTACAATGAGCAGTTCTTC.

In this sample, this clonotype turned up many times. V gene TRBV15 combines with J gene TRBJ1-3, with TRBD1 identical over 7 bases. V shed 0 bases, J shed 2 bases, and the junction held 1 base outside the gene matches. Germline values: CDR1 LNHNV, CDR2 YYDKDF (reference sequence). The CDR3 extends over 15 amino acids. CDR3 in amino acids: CATSRDGTAGNTIYF. Here the CDR3 DNA reads TGTGCCACCAGCAGAGATGGGACAGCTGGAAACACCATATATTTT.

The rearrangement links TRBV25-1 to TRBJ1-2; tentative D call: TRBD1 (6 bases). CDR3 length: 17 residues. Deletions cut 4 bases from V and 4 bases from J, with 22 bases between. Germline values: CDR1 MGHDK, CDR2 SYGVNS. The CDR3 DNA follows: TGTGCCAGCAGTGCGGCGGACAGTAGTCCCCTCCTCTATGGCTACACCTTC. This encodes CASSAADSSPLLYGYTF.

Many counts were recorded for this clonotype. The V gene is TRBV29-1, the J gene TRBJ2-7, with D unclear. This CDR3 comprises 12 residues. Looked up from germline, CDR1 is SQVTM and CDR2 is ANQGSEA. The V end was cut by 4 bases, the J end by 5 bases, with 12 bases between. CDR3 region: CSVALGMHEQYF. The DNA for the CDR3 is TGCAGCGTTGCCCTGGGGATGCACGAGCAGTACTTC.

This clonotype was observed once. The chain is built from TRBV3-1 and TRBJ1-4; 7 bases map to TRBD1. CDR1 LGHDT and CDR2 YNNKEL come from the germline V gene (reference sequence). V trimming: 7 bases; J trimming: 8 bases; junction bases outside the gene matches: 10. CDR3 length equals 14 residues. The CDR3 protein is CASNRGLRDEKLFF. CDR3 DNA sequence: TGTGCCAGCAACAGGGGTTTACGCGACGAAAAACTGTTTTTT.

This clonotype was seen many times. The chain links TRBV29-1 to TRBJ2-5; D remains ambiguous. This CDR3 has 13 residues. CDR1 and CDR2 (germline): SQVTM, ANQGSEA. Trimming took off 1 base at V and 8 bases at J, with 14 bases between the two ends. In DNA, the CDR3 is TGCAGCGTTGAAGTAGTGACTCCGGCTACCCAGTACTTC. It translates to CSVEVVTPATQYF.

This clonotype was found many times. The chain is built from TRBV20-1 and TRBJ1-2, with D possibly being TRBD1 (5 bases). CDR3 length: 12 residues. Germline values: CDR1 DFQATT, CDR2 SNEGSKA (reference sequence). Trimming removed 6 bases at V and 4 bases at J, with 12 bases between. The CDR3 DNA reads TGCAGTGCCAGCAGGGAGACCTATGGCTACACCTTC. Protein: CSASRETYGYTF.

There are many counts of this clonotype. The chain combines TRBV9 with TRBJ2-7; tentatively, D is TRBD2 (6 bases). The germline V gene has CDR1 SGDLS and CDR2 YYNGEE. This CDR3 contains 14 residues. V was cut by 4 bases and J by 5 bases, with 16 bases left in between. The CDR3 nucleotides are TGTGCCAGCAGCCCCCGGCCGGGGGTCGACGAGCAGTACTTC. Translation gives CASSPRPGVDEQYF.

Worth noting for this clonotype: It may be a read error: a sequence one base away is much more abundant. The chain links TRBV7-9 to TRBJ2-5; 7 bases are a match to TRBD1. This CDR3 region has 14 residues. Trimming removed 4 bases from V and 3 bases from J; junction bases left unmatched: 5. From germline, CDR1 is SEHNR and CDR2 FQNEAQ (reference sequence). In DNA form, the CDR3 reads TGTGCCAGCAGCTACAGGGGTGGGGAAGAGACCCAGTACTTC. Encoded protein: CASSYRGGEETQYF. Filled out from reference TRBV7-9 and TRBJ2-5, the complete variable domain reads DTGVSQNPRHKITKRGQNVTFRCDPISEHNRLYWYRQTLGQGPEFLTYFQNEAQLEKSRLLSDRFSAERPKGSFSTLEIQRTEQGDSAMYLCASSYRGGEETQYFGPGTRLLVL.

Written as DNA, the CDR3 is TGTGCCAGCAGCTACGGCCGGGAGATCTACGAGCAGTACTTC. Protein: CASSYGREIYEQYF. The chain is built from TRBV25-1 and TRBJ2-7, with a tentative D call TRBD2 (6 bases). The CDR3 has 14 residues. Between the trimmed V and J ends, which lost 6 bases and 3 bases, there was a span of 15 bases. The germline V gene has CDR1 MGHDK and CDR2 SYGVNS.

This clonotype was observed at least ten times. The chain links TRBV7-9 to TRBJ2-5; D is unclear. The CDR3 runs 14 residues. Germline V gives CDR1 SEHNR, CDR2 FQNEAQ (reference sequence). The V gene lost 0 bases and the J gene lost 5 bases, with 10 bases spanning the gap. CDR3 nucleotide sequence: TGTGCCAGCAGCTTAGCGCGTGGTGGGGAGACCCAGTACTTC. Amino acids: CASSLARGGETQYF. The full variable domain, in which reference TRBV7-9 and TRBJ2-5 provide the parts outside the CDR3, is DTGVSQNPRHKITKRGQNVTFRCDPISEHNRLYWYRQTLGQGPEFLTYFQNEAQLEKSRLLSDRFSAERPKGSFSTLEIQRTEQGDSAMYLCASSLARGGETQYFGPGTRLLVL.

The V call is TRBV10-3, the J call TRBJ1-5; TRBD1 matches at 11 bases. Germline CDR1 ENHRY, CDR2 SYGVKD. V lost 4 bases, J lost 1 base, and 3 bases stayed unmatched. CDR3 size: 16 residues. Here the CDR3 reads CAISGTGGESNQPQHF. The CDR3 nucleotides are TGTGCCATCAGTGGGACAGGGGGCGAGAGCAATCAGCCCCAGCATTTT.

The chain uses TRBV5-1 and TRBJ1-6; the match to TRBD1 covers 9 bases. Germline CDR1 SGHRS, CDR2 YFSETQ. The length of the CDR3 is 16 residues. The V segment lost 3 bases and the J segment 7 bases; nucleotides outside the gene matches: 8. The CDR3, as DNA: TGCGCCAGCAGCTCCGGACAGGGGAGATCCAATTCACCCCTCCACTTT. Translating it yields CASSSGQGRSNSPLHF.